The rows below give T cell receptor beta chains drawn from one sample of a study of CD8+CD57+ T cells in acquired aplastic anemia. TCRdb reanalysed the reads using MiXCR and keeps one entry per CDR3 protein. This sample has about 150,000 distinct CDR3 sequences, with about 50% found just once. Sample: sorted CD4+, CD8+, or CD8+CD57+ T cells (not recorded which) from PBMCs. The receptors stem from a human donor with aplastic anemia. Both conserved end residues are part of each CDR3. D genes are given only for firm matches. For some rows the clone size is stated as once, few or many, or as a class when expanded; others skip it.

D | size | J | V | CDR3 | DNA
. | few | TRBJ1-5 | TRBV2 | CASSLRHSNQPQHF | TGTGCCAGCAGCCTTAGACATAGCAATCAGCCCCAGCATTTT
. | . | TRBJ1-1 | TRBV2 | CAGKGGMNTEAFF | TGTGCCGGGAAGGGTGGAATGAACACTGAAGCTTTCTTT
. | many | TRBJ1-2 | TRBV25-1 | CASSEYYGYTF | TGTGCCAGCAGTGAATACTATGGCTACACCTTC
. | . | TRBJ2-2 | TRBV6-5 | CASSYSPLRGELFF | TGTGCCAGCAGTTACTCCCCTCTGAGGGGGGAGCTGTTTTTT
TRBD1 | few | TRBJ1-5 | TRBV12-3/TRBV12-4 | CASSGQGWQPQHF | TGTGCCAGCAGTGGACAGGGATGGCAGCCCCAGCATTTT
. | few | TRBJ1-3 | TRBV2 | CASSGMTGGNTIYF | TGTGCCAGCAGTGGAATGACAGGAGGGAACACCATATATTTT
. | many | TRBJ2-1 | TRBV20-1 | CSASPKPYNEQFF | TGCAGTGCTAGTCCGAAGCCGTACAATGAGCAGTTCTTC
TRBD1 | many | TRBJ2-7 | TRBV6-1 | CASSQTGGAYEQYF | TGTGCCAGCAGTCAAACAGGGGGTGCCTACGAGCAGTACTTC
TRBD1 | . | TRBJ2-7 | TRBV28 | CASRIDRASSYEQYF | TGTGCCAGCAGGATTGACAGGGCGAGCTCCTACGAGCAGTACTTC
. | . | TRBJ2-1 | TRBV29-1 | CSGRDGSSYNEQFF | TGCAGCGGTCGGGACGGTAGCTCCTACAATGAGCAGTTCTTC
. | . | TRBJ2-5 | TRBV20-1 | CSASRMEGLETQYF | TGCAGTGCCAGCCGGATGGAGGGTCTAGAGACCCAGTACTTC
. | . | TRBJ1-1 | TRBV10-1 | CASSEQANTEAFF | TGCGCCAGCAGTGAGCAGGCGAACACTGAAGCTTTCTTT
. | . | TRBJ2-3 | TRBV7-2 | CASSLVPLRGDTQYF | TGTGCCAGCAGCTTAGTGCCCCTTCGGGGAGATACGCAGTATTTT
TRBD2 | . | TRBJ2-3 | TRBV2 | CAAGPTGTSGTDTQYF | TGTGCCGCAGGGCCTACCGGGACTAGCGGAACAGATACGCAGTATTTT
TRBD1 | many | TRBJ2-3 | TRBV10-3 | CAISEWQGASGDTQYF | TGTGCCATCAGTGAGTGGCAGGGGGCGAGTGGAGATACGCAGTATTTT
TRBD2 | . | TRBJ2-2 | TRBV9 | CASSVAGRTRHTGELFF | TGTGCCAGCAGCGTAGCGGGCAGGACTAGACACACCGGGGAGCTGTTTTTT
. | many | TRBJ1-1 | TRBV9 | CASSVEAGHTEAFF | TGTGCCAGCAGCGTCGAGGCAGGGCACACTGAAGCTTTCTTT
TRBD1 | . | TRBJ2-7 | TRBV2 | CASKGQGSSYEQYF | TGTGCCAGCAAGGGACAGGGTAGCTCCTACGAGCAGTACTTC
. | many | TRBJ2-7 | TRBV5-6 | CASSLGTPYEQYF | TGTGCCAGCAGCTTGGGGACCCCCTACGAGCAGTACTTC
. | many | TRBJ2-5 | TRBV7-3 | CASSNTGSETQYF | TGTGCCAGCAGCAACACAGGGTCAGAGACCCAGTACTTC
TRBD1 | many | TRBJ1-5 | TRBV7-9 | CASSRAGGRNQPQHF | TGTGCCAGCAGCAGAGCAGGGGGCCGCAATCAGCCCCAGCATTTT
. | once | TRBJ2-7 | TRBV7-6 | CASSLKNVHEQYF | TGTGCCAGCAGCTTAAAGAACGTCCACGAGCAGTACTTC
. | . | TRBJ1-3 | TRBV4-2 | CASSQPRGGSSGNTIYF | TGTGCCAGCAGCCAACCCCGTGGGGGGTCCTCTGGAAACACCATATATTTT
TRBD2 | many | TRBJ2-2 | TRBV9 | CASSTESGGFGELFF | TGTGCCAGCAGCACCGAGAGCGGGGGCTTTGGGGAGCTGTTTTTT
. | . | TRBJ2-1 | TRBV20-1 | CSAPRSGLLGSYNEQFF | TGCAGTGCTCCAAGGTCAGGGTTGCTGGGGTCCTACAATGAGCAGTTCTTC
TRBD1 | . | TRBJ2-1 | TRBV12-3/TRBV12-4 | CASIRDRKHNEQFF | TGTGCCAGCATCAGGGACAGGAAACACAATGAGCAGTTCTTC